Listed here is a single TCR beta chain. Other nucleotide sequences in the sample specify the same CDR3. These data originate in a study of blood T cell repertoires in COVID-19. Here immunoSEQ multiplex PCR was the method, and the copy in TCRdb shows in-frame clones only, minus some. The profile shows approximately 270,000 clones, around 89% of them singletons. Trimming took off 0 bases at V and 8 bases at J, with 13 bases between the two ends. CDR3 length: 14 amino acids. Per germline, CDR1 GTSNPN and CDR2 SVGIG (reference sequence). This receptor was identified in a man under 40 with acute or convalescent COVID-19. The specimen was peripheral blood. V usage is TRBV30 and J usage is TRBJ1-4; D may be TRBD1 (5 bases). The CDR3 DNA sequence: TGTGCCTGGAGTGTTGGGGGGGTTAGAGAAAAACTGTTTTTT. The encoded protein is CAWSVGGVREKLFF.